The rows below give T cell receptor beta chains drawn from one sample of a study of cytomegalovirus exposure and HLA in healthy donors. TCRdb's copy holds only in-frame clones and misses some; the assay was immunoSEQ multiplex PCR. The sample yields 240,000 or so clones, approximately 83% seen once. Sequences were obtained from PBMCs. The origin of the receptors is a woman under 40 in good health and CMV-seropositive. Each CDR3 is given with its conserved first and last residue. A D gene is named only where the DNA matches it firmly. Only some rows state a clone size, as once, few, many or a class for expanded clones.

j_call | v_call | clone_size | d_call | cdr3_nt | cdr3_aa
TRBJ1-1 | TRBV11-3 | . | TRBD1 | TGTGCCAGCAGCGAGAGGGGGCTGAACACTGAAGCTTTCTTT | CASSERGLNTEAFF
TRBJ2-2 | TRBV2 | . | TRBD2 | TGTGCCAGCAGCGGGACTAGCGGGAGGTTCGGCGGGGAGCTGTTTTTT | CASSGTSGRFGGELFF
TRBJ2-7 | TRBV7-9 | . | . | TGTGCCAGCAGCCGGGGGATCTCCTACGAGCAGTACTTC | CASSRGISYEQYF
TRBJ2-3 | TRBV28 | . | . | TGTGCCAGCAGTCCGGGGACTGGATACACAGATACGCAGTATTTT | CASSPGTGYTDTQYF
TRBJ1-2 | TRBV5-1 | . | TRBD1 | TGCGCCAGCAGCCTGGACAGGGCCAACTATGGCTACACCTTC | CASSLDRANYGYTF
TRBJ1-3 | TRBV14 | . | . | TGTGCCAGCAGCCAAGATCCGCCGGGAATCGGAAACACCATATATTTT | CASSQDPPGIGNTIYF
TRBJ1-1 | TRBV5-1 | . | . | TGCGCCAGCAGCTTACGGGGAGTCAGCACTGAAGCTTTCTTT | CASSLRGVSTEAFF
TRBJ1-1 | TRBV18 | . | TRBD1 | TGTGCCAGCTCACCACCGCGACAGGGACGCACTGAAGCTTTCTTT | CASSPPRQGRTEAFF
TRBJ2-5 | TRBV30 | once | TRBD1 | TGTGCCTGGAACGGACAGGGGGAGACCCAGTACTTC | CAWNGQGETQYF
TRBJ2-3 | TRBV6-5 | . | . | TGTGCCAGCAGCCCCTTGGGCAGCACAGATACGCAGTATTTT | CASSPLGSTDTQYF
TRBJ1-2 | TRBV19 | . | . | TGTGCCAGTAACCTGGGGCCAGGTTGGGACTATGGCTACACCTTC | CASNLGPGWDYGYTF
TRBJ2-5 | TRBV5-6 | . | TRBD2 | TGTGCCAGCAGCTCGAACCGACTAGCAAGGGGAGAGACCCAGTACTTC | CASSSNRLARGETQYF
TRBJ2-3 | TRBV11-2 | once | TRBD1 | TGTGCCAGCAGCCATCGGACAGGGATCACAGATACGCAGTATTTT | CASSHRTGITDTQYF
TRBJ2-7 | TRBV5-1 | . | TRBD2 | TGCGCCAGCAGCTCGGGGGGGACTGCCACCTACGAGCAGTACTTC | CASSSGGTATYEQYF
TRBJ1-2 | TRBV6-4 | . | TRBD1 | TGTGCCAGCAGTGACGGACAGGGTGGCGGCTATGGCTACACCTTC | CASSDGQGGGYGYTF
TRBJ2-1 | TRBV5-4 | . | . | TGTGCCAGCAGCCCAATACAGGGTAATGAGCAGTTCTTC | CASSPIQGNEQFF
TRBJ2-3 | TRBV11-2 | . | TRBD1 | TGTGCCAGCAGCTACAATGGACAGGCGTTCACAGATACGCAGTATTTT | CASSYNGQAFTDTQYF
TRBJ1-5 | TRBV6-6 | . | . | TGTGCCAGCAGTTATGGAGGAGGGGCGGCTCAGCCCCAGCATTTT | CASSYGGGAAQPQHF
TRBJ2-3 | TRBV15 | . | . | TGTGCCACCAGCCCGACAGGTCCCACAGATACGCAGTATTTT | CATSPTGPTDTQYF
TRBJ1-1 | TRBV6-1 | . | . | TGTGCCAGCCACAGGGAAATGAACACTGAAGCTTTCTTT | CASHREMNTEAFF
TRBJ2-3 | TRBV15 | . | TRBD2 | TGTGCCACCAGCGGAAGACTAGCGGGCACAGATACGCAGTATTTT | CATSGRLAGTDTQYF